A selection of T cell receptor beta chains follows, all from one sample in a study. TCRdb independently ran MiXCR on the RT-PCR reads; one entry per CDR3 protein. The repertoire includes more than 600,000 distinct CDR3 sequences, 13% to 15% of them detected once, and around 3.3% sits in the top ten. The sequenced material came from memory CD4+ T cells from blood. These receptors all come from a female donor in good health, serving as a healthy control. CDR3s include the opening cysteine and the closing phenylalanine or tryptophan. Each record gives: V gene, D gene, J gene, clone size, CDR3 protein, CDR3 DNA. A D gene is named only where the DNA matches it firmly. For some rows the clone size is stated as once, few or many, or as a class when expanded; others skip it.

TRBV27,NA,TRBJ1-6,NA,CASRPFSLGNSPLHF,TGTGCCAGCAGACCCTTCAGCCTGGGTAATTCACCCCTCCACTTT
TRBV7-6,TRBD2,TRBJ2-3,NA,CASSQLAAPPGISQYF,TGTGCCAGCAGCCAACTAGCGGCTCCCCCGGGGATATCGCAGTATTTT
TRBV3-1,TRBD2,TRBJ2-2,few,CASSPVRAGGAGELFF,TGTGCCAGCAGCCCAGTGCGAGCGGGAGGTGCCGGGGAGCTGTTTTTT
TRBV20-1,NA,TRBJ1-3,NA,CSARNSQAGNTIYF,TGCAGTGCTAGAAATTCACAGGCTGGAAACACCATATATTTT
TRBV5-1,TRBD2,TRBJ2-7,few,CASRVAGGLSYEQYF,TGCGCCAGCAGGGTTGCGGGGGGTTTGTCCTACGAGCAGTACTTC
TRBV20-1,TRBD1,TRBJ1-1,many,CSTDRGWTEAFF,TGCAGCACGGACAGGGGTTGGACTGAAGCTTTCTTT
TRBV27,NA,TRBJ1-1,NA,CASSSADRNTEAFF,TGTGCCAGCAGTTCAGCTGACAGGAACACTGAAGCTTTCTTT
TRBV28,NA,TRBJ2-5,NA,CASRTQAGWSSTPETQYF,TGTGCCAGCAGGACCCAGGCCGGTTGGAGTTCTACCCCGGAGACCCAGTACTTC
TRBV7-6,NA,TRBJ2-6,few,CASSPTLGVHSGANVLTF,TGTGCCAGCAGCCCGACCTTGGGGGTCCACTCTGGGGCCAACGTCCTGACTTTC
TRBV12-3/TRBV12-4,NA,TRBJ1-6,NA,CASSGTGFSPLHF,TGTGCCAGCAGTGGAACAGGGTTTTCACCCCTCCACTTT
TRBV3-1,TRBD1,TRBJ1-2,few,CASSQGRGWYGYTF,TGTGCCAGCAGCCAAGGCAGGGGGTGGTATGGCTACACCTTC
TRBV10-3,NA,TRBJ1-1,many,CAISTAGVVLEF,TGTGCCATCAGTACTGCAGGGGTTGTCCTCGAATTT
TRBV27,NA,TRBJ2-4,NA,CASTLNRNKNIQYF,TGTGCCAGCACCCTTAACAGGAACAAAAACATTCAGTACTTC
TRBV6-2/TRBV6-3,NA,TRBJ1-2,NA,CASLSGAGTNYGYTF,TGTGCCAGCTTATCAGGCGCAGGGACTAACTATGGCTACACCTTC
TRBV19,TRBD1,TRBJ1-2,NA,CASNYRQGYGYTF,TGTGCCAGTAACTACCGACAGGGGTATGGCTACACCTTC
TRBV20-1,TRBD1,TRBJ2-7,many,CSAGRGTGYEQYF,TGCAGTGCTGGGAGAGGGACAGGGTACGAGCAGTACTTC
TRBV5-1,TRBD1,TRBJ1-1,few,CASSLDTGGTEAFF,TGCGCCAGCAGCTTGGATACAGGGGGCACTGAAGCTTTCTTT
TRBV3-1,TRBD2,TRBJ2-7,few,CASSQDGSGSFEQYF,TGTGCCAGCAGCCAAGATGGAAGCGGGAGTTTCGAGCAGTACTTC
TRBV28,NA,TRBJ2-7,few,CASRLLQGPEQYF,TGTGCCAGCAGGCTCCTACAGGGTCCCGAGCAGTACTTC
TRBV7-8,TRBD1,TRBJ1-2,few,CASSFSDTGVPGGYTF,TGTGCCAGCAGCTTCTCTGATACAGGGGTTCCCGGTGGCTACACCTTC
TRBV6-2/TRBV6-3,TRBD2,TRBJ2-2,NA,CASRRLAGGVTGELFF,TGTGCCAGCAGACGCCTAGCGGGAGGGGTCACCGGGGAGCTGTTTTTT
TRBV6-2/TRBV6-3,NA,TRBJ2-1,NA,CASRRDLKTYNEQFF,TGTGCCAGCAGAAGGGACTTAAAGACCTACAATGAGCAGTTCTTC